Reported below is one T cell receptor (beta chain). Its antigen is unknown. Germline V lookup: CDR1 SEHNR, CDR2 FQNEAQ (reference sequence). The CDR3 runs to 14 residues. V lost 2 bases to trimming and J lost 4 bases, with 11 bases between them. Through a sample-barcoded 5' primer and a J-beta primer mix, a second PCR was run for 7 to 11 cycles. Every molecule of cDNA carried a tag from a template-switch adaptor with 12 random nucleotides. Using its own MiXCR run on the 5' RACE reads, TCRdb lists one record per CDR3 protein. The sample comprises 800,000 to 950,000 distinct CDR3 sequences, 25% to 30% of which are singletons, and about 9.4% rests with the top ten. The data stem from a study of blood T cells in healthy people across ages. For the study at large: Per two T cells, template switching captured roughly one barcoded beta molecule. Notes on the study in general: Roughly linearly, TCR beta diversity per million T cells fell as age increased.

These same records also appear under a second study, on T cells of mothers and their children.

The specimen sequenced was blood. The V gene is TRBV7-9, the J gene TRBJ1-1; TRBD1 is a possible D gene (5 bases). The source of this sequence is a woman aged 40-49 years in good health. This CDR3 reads CASSLQAGSTEAFF. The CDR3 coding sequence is TGTGCCAGCAGCTTACAGGCAGGGAGCACTGAAGCTTTCTTT.